The 26 T cell receptor beta chains reported below all come from one sample, sequenced in a study of T cell clonotyping in hematopoietic cell transplantation (dated by TCRdb to about 2021). The time point label, read with the paper, signifies: recipient sample about 28 days before transplant, after cytoreduction. The library was prepared using the immunoSEQ multiplex PCR assay. Entries here come from immuneACCESS through TCRdb and include only in-frame sequences with V and J called. Some clones fail to appear in such tables; in the studies checked, an unresolved V gene covers under half of the shortfall, and the cause of the remainder is unknown. The sample table contains some 13,000 clones; only one count was recorded for over 70% of them. In total, the top ten clones hold 16% of the sample. The specimen was peripheral blood mononuclear cells, collected before stem cell transplant. The receptors come from a man aged 60-69 years with acute myeloid leukemia. Some clones in this sample may be carry-over from other donors' samples.

The CDR3 coding sequence is TGTGCCAGTAGTATTGTGGATTCAAATTCACCCCTCCACTTT. It specifies CASSIVDSNSPLHF. The rearrangement links TRBV19 to TRBJ1-6; D is undetermined. Trimming shortened V by 3 bases and J by 7 bases, and 10 bases separated the two germline ends. Germline V CDR1 and CDR2: LNHDA, SQIVND (reference sequence). CDR3 length: 14 amino acids.

The rearrangement joins TRBV7-2 to TRBJ1-2, with D maybe TRBD1 (6 bases). The V gene lost 5 bases and the J gene lost 4 bases, with 17 bases spanning the gap. Germline loops: CDR1 SGHTA, CDR2 FQGNSA. The CDR3 is 15 residues long. In nucleotides, the CDR3 is TGTGCCAGCAGCCCCCAGCTCGGACAGACCTATGGCTACACCTTC. Encoded protein: CASSPQLGQTYGYTF.

Comments on this clone: Germline and junction disagree at one end, which may indicate a read error. The V call is TRBV6-5, the J call TRBJ2-6; D is perhaps TRBD1 or TRBD2 (6 bases each). The CDR3 has 15 residues. The germline V gene has CDR1 MNHEY and CDR2 SVGAGI. CDR3 residues: CASSRQGTGANALTF. The CDR3 nucleotides read TGTGCCAGCAGCCGTCAGGGGACTGGGGCCAACGCCCTGACTTTC.

As concerns this clone: The sample contains more than one DNA sequence encoding this CDR3. V is TRBV5-1 and J is TRBJ2-7; 7 bases line up with TRBD1. Germline V gene data show CDR1 as SGHRS and CDR2 as YFSETQ. V lost 3 bases to trimming and J lost 3 bases; unmatched junction nucleotides: 3. CDR3 length equals 13 residues. CDR3 sequence: CASSSGQSYEQYF. CDR3 DNA: TGCGCCAGCAGCTCGGGACAGAGCTACGAGCAGTACTTC.

V usage is TRBV7-3 and J usage is TRBJ1-1; D remains unclear. This CDR3 region has 12 residues. Germline V gene data show CDR1 as SGHTA and CDR2 as FQGTGA. Between the trimmed V and J ends, which lost 4 bases and 6 bases, there was a span of 9 bases. DNA for the CDR3: TGTGCCAGCAGCTCACCGTACTCTGAAGCTTTCTTT. It encodes CASSSPYSEAFF.

V and J are TRBV29-1 and TRBJ1-1; D remains unclear. With 7 bases removed from V and 7 bases from J, the gap between germline ends came to 13 bases. The CDR3 length is 11 residues. CDR1 is SQVTM, CDR2 ANQGSEA, per germline. The CDR3 region has the DNA TGCAGCGCAGCCACGGACGTTGAAGCTTTCTTT. Encoded protein: CSAATDVEAFF.

The J gene is TRBJ2-7, the V gene TRBV19; tentatively, D is TRBD1 (6 bases). V dropped 3 bases and J dropped 1 base, with 7 bases sitting between them. CDR3 length: 13 amino acids. Germline CDR1 reads LNHDA; CDR2 reads SQIVND (reference sequence). This chain's CDR3 is CASSIGQSYEQYF. CDR3 DNA sequence: TGTGCCAGTAGTATCGGACAGTCCTACGAGCAGTACTTC.

CDR3 DNA: TGTGCCAGCAGCGTAGAAGGGGGGGTGTCGGAGACCCAGTACTTC. Residues: CASSVEGGVSETQYF. This rearrangement joins TRBV9 to TRBJ2-5, with D perhaps TRBD2 (7 bases). The CDR3 is 15 residues long. Germline assignment: CDR1 SGDLS and CDR2 YYNGEE. Trimming pared 0 bases from V and 5 bases from J, leaving 14 bases between.

A single count supports this clone. This chain links TRBV6-5 with TRBJ2-7, with 9 positions matching TRBD1. J lost 5 bases, V lost 7 bases, and 6 bases had no gene match. Germline CDR1 is MNHEY and CDR2 is SVGAGI. The CDR3 is made up of 13 amino acids. CDR3 region: CASTRQGGNEQYF. The DNA of the CDR3 is TGTGCCAGCACCCGACAGGGGGGCAACGAGCAGTACTTC.

Here the CDR3 reads CASSLGGLEQFF. For the CDR3, the DNA is TGCGCCAGCAGCTTGGGGGGACTTGAGCAGTTCTTC. V is TRBV5-1 and J is TRBJ2-1; possibly TRBD2 for D (6 bases). The CDR3 contains 12 residues. V lost 0 bases to trimming and J lost 9 bases, with 7 bases between them. Per the germline V gene, CDR1 is SGHRS and CDR2 is YFSETQ.

The chain has TRBV18 and TRBJ2-5, with D possibly called TRBD1 or TRBD2 (6 bases each). V was clipped by 1 base and J by 7 bases, with 13 bases between them. Germline V gives CDR1 KGHSH, CDR2 LQKENI. There are 14 residues in the CDR3. CDR3 nucleotides: TGTGCCAGCTCACCACAGGAGGGGGTAGGGACCCAGTACTTC. Translating it yields CASSPQEGVGTQYF. Full variable domain (remainder filled in from reference TRBV18 and TRBJ2-5): NAGVMQNPRHLVRRRGQEARLRCSPMKGHSHVYWYRQLPEEGLKFMVYLQKENIIDESGMPKERFSAEFPKEGPSILRIQQVVRGDSAAYFCASSPQEGVGTQYFGPGTRLLVL.

CDR3 region: CASSLAGDRDPYGYTF. CDR3 nucleotide sequence: TGCGCCAGCAGCTTGGCCGGGGACAGGGACCCCTATGGCTACACCTTC. This chain uses TRBV5-1 with TRBJ1-2, with 9 bases identical to TRBD1. The V and J ends lost 0 bases and 4 bases, in that order; junction bases with no gene match: 7. Germline V CDR1 and CDR2: SGHRS, YFSETQ. The CDR3 is made up of 16 amino acids.

The table lists this clone with a few counts. CDR3 nucleotides: TGTGCCAGCAGCTTAGGGGGACTAGCGGGGGGACCGTACCAAGAGACCCAGTACTTC. As protein: CASSLGGLAGGPYQETQYF. The chain has TRBV13 and TRBJ2-5; 15 bases align to TRBD2. The J segment lost 0 bases and the V segment lost 0 bases, leaving 5 bases of the junction unmatched. This CDR3 spans 19 amino acids. Germline CDR1 PRHDT, CDR2 FYEKMQ (reference sequence).

This rearrangement joins TRBV6-1 to TRBJ2-7, with D unclear. V lost 3 bases, J lost 3 bases, and 12 bases lay in between. Germline values: CDR1 MNHNS, CDR2 SASEGT. The CDR3 runs to 14 residues. CDR3 nucleotide sequence: TGTGCCAGCAGTGATAATCCAGCCCGCTACGAGCAGTACTTC. Its protein is CASSDNPARYEQYF.

This clone was detected only a few times. The chain combines TRBV5-1 with TRBJ2-2; TRBD1 or TRBD2 may be the D gene (5 bases each). In germline, CDR1 is SGHRS, CDR2 YFSETQ. Trimming stripped 5 bases from V and 6 bases from J, with 14 bases between. This CDR3 has 14 amino acids. Here the CDR3 reads CASRNRDVAGELFF. The CDR3 nucleotides are TGCGCCAGCAGGAATCGGGACGTAGCCGGGGAGCTGTTTTTT.

The chain joins TRBV2 to TRBJ1-2, with D unclear. Germline V gene data show CDR1 as SNHLY and CDR2 as FYNNEI. The CDR3 is 14 amino acids. V lost 8 bases and J 6 bases, leaving 19 bases between the germline ends. CDR3 loop: CASSRSQDENGYTF. In DNA form, the CDR3 reads TGTGCCAGCTCCAGGAGCCAGGATGAGAATGGCTACACCTTC.

The chain couples TRBV2 to TRBJ2-7; 7 bases fit TRBD2. Per germline, CDR1 SNHLY and CDR2 FYNNEI. The V and J ends lost 8 bases and 5 bases, in that order; junction bases with no gene match: 15. The CDR3 runs 15 residues. CDR3 sequence reads: CASQDDGGVYDEQYF. In DNA, the CDR3 is TGTGCCAGCCAAGACGATGGGGGGGTTTACGACGAGCAGTACTTC.

The gene calls are TRBV29-1 and TRBJ2-1; 9 bases agree with TRBD1. Germline assignment: CDR1 SQVTM and CDR2 ANQGSEA. This CDR3 contains 14 residues. The junction had 1 base not matched to a gene; V was cut back by 0 bases and J by 4 bases. This CDR3 reads CSVEEDRGYNEQFF. As DNA, the CDR3 is TGCAGCGTTGAAGAAGACAGGGGGTACAATGAGCAGTTCTTC.

This chain joins TRBV5-1 and TRBJ1-4; possibly TRBD1 for D (5 bases). The CDR3 is made up of 14 amino acids. The V end was cut by 0 bases, the J end by 8 bases, with 11 bases between. Germline V gives CDR1 SGHRS, CDR2 YFSETQ. Here the CDR3 reads CASSLDQGGEKLFF. As DNA, the CDR3 is TGCGCCAGCAGCTTGGATCAGGGTGGCGAAAAACTGTTTTTT.

This rearrangement joins TRBV7-2 to TRBJ1-5; D unclear. This CDR3 is 13 amino acids long. The germline gives CDR1 SGHTA, CDR2 FQGNSA. V was trimmed by 1 base and J by 7 bases, leaving 8 bases between them. CDR3 residues: CASSLEMFQPQHF. Written as DNA, the CDR3 is TGTGCCAGCAGCTTAGAAATGTTCCAGCCCCAGCATTTT.

The chain recombines TRBV4-3 with TRBJ2-7; D gene ambiguous. The V end was cut by 0 bases, the J end by 3 bases, with 12 bases between. CDR3 size: 15 residues. Germline V CDR1 and CDR2: LGHNA, YSLEER. CDR3 in amino acids: CASSQDASGGYEQYF. Here the CDR3 DNA reads TGCGCCAGCAGCCAAGACGCATCAGGCGGCTACGAGCAGTACTTC.

DNA of the CDR3: TGTGCCAGTAGTTTTCTTCCTCAAGTAGTAGATACGCAGTATTTT. Its translation is CASSFLPQVVDTQYF. J is TRBJ2-3 and V is TRBV19; D is uncertain. CDR1 and CDR2 from the germline V gene are LNHDA and SQIVND (reference sequence). V was trimmed by 5 bases and J by 5 bases, leaving 17 bases between them. The CDR3 covers 15 residues.

The rearrangement links TRBV27 to TRBJ2-3; D not resolved. With 7 bases removed from V and 5 bases from J, the gap between germline ends came to 13 bases. Germline V gene data show CDR1 as MNHEY and CDR2 as SMNVEV (reference sequence). The CDR3 extends over 13 amino acids. The CDR3 sequence: CASTYTSGDTQYF. CDR3 nucleotide sequence: TGTGCCAGCACCTATACGTCGGGAGATACGCAGTATTTT.

V and J are TRBV7-2 and TRBJ2-2; TRBD2 matches 9 bases. Germline V CDR1 and CDR2: SGHTA, FQGNSA. V was pared by 1 base and J by 6 bases, with 6 bases of the junction left unmatched. This CDR3 is built from 16 residues. The CDR3 region has the DNA TGTGCCAGCAGCTTAGGAGGGCGGGGGGGCCCCGGGGAGCTGTTTTTT. Encoded protein: CASSLGGRGGPGELFF.

The chain couples TRBV30 to TRBJ1-1; 8 bases align to TRBD1. From germline, CDR1 is GTSNPN and CDR2 SVGIG (reference sequence). The CDR3 has 14 residues. The V gene end was trimmed by 2 bases and the J gene end by 5 bases; junction bases not matched to a gene: 7. The CDR3 region has the DNA TGTGCCTGGAGTAGGACAGGGTTGGGTACTGAAGCTTTCTTT. Its protein product is CAWSRTGLGTEAFF.

The rearrangement joins TRBV4-3 to TRBJ1-4; unclear D gene. Germline V CDR1 and CDR2: LGHNA, YSLEER. V was pared by 5 bases and J by 3 bases, with 10 bases between. This CDR3 is 14 amino acids long. CDR3 DNA sequence: TGCGCCAGCAGCTTAGAGGCTTCTAATGAAAAACTGTTTTTT. Residues: CASSLEASNEKLFF.